This entry is about one T cell receptor (beta chain). What it binds is not known. This entry belongs to a study of post-analysis software for immune sequencing data. General study points: Patients showed TRBV5-6, TRBV5-1 and TRBV20-1 among a few TRBV segments more frequent than in controls.

Trimming shortened V by 7 bases and J by 1 base, and 22 bases separated the two germline ends. The CDR3 runs to 17 residues. The germline V gene has CDR1 MNHNS and CDR2 SASEGT. The authors incorporated unique molecular identifiers into the TCR beta cDNA libraries. The authors obtained roughly 550,000 cDNA molecules from approximately 1 to 10 million T cells. In TCRdb, the PCR reads were re-called with MiXCR into one record per CDR3 protein. This table has 600,000 to 700,000 distinct CDR3 sequences, more than 50% appearing once. This receptor was obtained from a girl aged 2 to 9 with multiple sclerosis. This chain connects TRBV6-1 to TRBJ1-1; D ambiguous. The specimen was blood. In nucleotides, the CDR3 is TGTGCCAGCAACGGGCGCCCGGGCGGCAGGTGGAACACTGAAGCTTTCTTT. It yields the protein CASNGRPGGRWNTEAFF.